A selection of T cell receptor beta chains follows, all from one sample in a study of T cell responses to AZD1222 COVID-19 vaccine. Method: immunoSEQ multiplex PCR; TCRdb's copy keeps in-frame clones and lacks some. In the table there are roughly 79,000 clones, 92% of which are singletons. The sample was peripheral blood, taken on day 0 of MenACWY control vaccination. These TCRs come from an adult in good health. CDR3s include the opening cysteine and the closing phenylalanine or tryptophan. The D gene is left open where the match is weak. Only some rows state a clone size, as once, few, many or a class for expanded clones.

TRBJ2-1,TRBV14,-,TRBD2,CASSHQREGDNEQFF,TGTGCCAGCAGCCACCAGCGGGAGGGGGACAATGAGCAGTTCTTC
TRBJ2-1,TRBV9,few,-,CASSVVSSEQFF,TGTGCCAGCAGCGTAGTATCGAGCGAGCAGTTCTTC
TRBJ1-5,TRBV24-1,-,TRBD1,CATSGSSGTGGGYSNQPQHF,TGTGCCACCAGTGGATCTTCCGGGACAGGGGGAGGGTATAGCAATCAGCCCCAGCATTTT
TRBJ2-7,TRBV15,-,TRBD1,CATSRVRTGTYEQYF,TGTGCCACCAGCCGAGTTAGGACAGGGACCTACGAGCAGTACTTC
TRBJ2-1,TRBV11-3,-,-,CASSLGEGTGEYEQFF,TGTGCCAGCAGCTTAGGCGAGGGAACAGGTGAATATGAGCAGTTCTTC
TRBJ2-7,TRBV6-4,-,TRBD1,CASSDIPDRGLGYEQYF,TGTGCCAGCAGTGACATCCCGGACAGGGGGCTCGGATACGAGCAGTACTTC
TRBJ2-3,TRBV7-7,-,-,CASSLFSGADTQYF,TGTGCTAGCAGCTTATTCTCGGGGGCAGATACGCAGTATTTT
TRBJ2-3,TRBV7-3,-,-,CASSPRIGDTQYF,TGTGCCAGCAGCCCCCGAATCGGTGATACGCAGTATTTT
TRBJ2-7,TRBV2,-,-,CASNEDRGGNYEQYF,TGTGCCAGCAACGAAGACAGGGGAGGGAACTACGAGCAGTACTTC
TRBJ2-7,TRBV19,-,-,CASSRTSGAYEQYF,TGTGCCAGTAGCCGAACCAGCGGAGCCTACGAGCAGTACTTC
TRBJ2-7,TRBV5-1,-,-,CASSFNGGEQYF,TGCGCCAGCAGCTTTAATGGGGGCGAGCAGTACTTC
TRBJ1-4,TRBV28,-,-,CASSQYSNEKLFF,TGTGCCAGCAGTCAATATAGTAATGAAAAACTGTTTTTT
TRBJ1-2,TRBV28,-,TRBD1,CASSPTGGRYGYTF,TGTGCCAGCAGCCCGACAGGGGGAAGGTATGGCTACACCTTC
TRBJ2-7,TRBV11-2,-,-,CASSLDFSHAIYEQYF,TGTGCCAGCAGCTTAGATTTTAGCCACGCCATTTACGAGCAGTACTTC
TRBJ2-5,TRBV9,-,-,CASSVGPDRGTQYF,TGTGCCAGCAGCGTAGGCCCAGACCGGGGGACCCAGTACTTC
TRBJ1-6,TRBV28,once,-,CASSQTSNNSPLHF,TGTGCCAGCAGCCAGACATCTAATAATTCACCCCTCCACTTT
TRBJ2-1,TRBV11-3,-,-,CASASSSSYNEQFF,TGTGCCAGCGCTAGCTCCAGCTCCTACAATGAGCAGTTCTTC
TRBJ2-3,TRBV6-2/TRBV6-3,few,TRBD2,CASSVAGDRPDTQYF,TGTGCCAGCAGTGTAGCGGGGGATCGCCCAGATACGCAGTATTTT
TRBJ2-1,TRBV4-3,-,-,CASSQDLGGSYNEQFF,TGCGCCAGCAGCCAAGATCTTGGGGGTTCCTACAATGAGCAGTTCTTC
TRBJ1-1,TRBV6-5,-,-,CASSVEGRAATEAFF,TGTGCCAGCAGCGTCGAAGGCAGGGCTGCCACTGAAGCTTTCTTT
TRBJ2-3,TRBV28,-,TRBD1,CASTSGDRVADTQYF,TGTGCCAGCACCAGCGGAGACAGGGTGGCAGATACGCAGTATTTT
TRBJ2-2,TRBV11-3,-,TRBD1,CASSLGQGTTGELFF,TGTGCCAGCAGCTTAGGACAGGGGACCACCGGGGAGCTGTTTTTT
TRBJ2-2,TRBV21-1,-,-,CASSKGPGSNTGELFF,TGTGCCAGCAGCAAAGGGCCAGGGTCGAACACCGGGGAGCTGTTTTTT
TRBJ1-3,TRBV7-2,-,TRBD1,CASSLGTGEVAGNTIYF,TGTGCCAGCAGCTTAGGGACAGGGGAAGTTGCTGGAAACACCATATATTTT
TRBJ1-3,TRBV7-2,-,TRBD1,CASSVDGTGHFSSGNTIYF,TGTGCCAGCAGCGTAGATGGGACAGGCCATTTTAGCTCTGGAAACACCATATATTTT
TRBJ1-2,TRBV6-5,-,-,CASRARNAGGYTF,TGTGCCAGCAGGGCAAGGAACGCAGGTGGCTACACCTTC
TRBJ1-4,TRBV5-4,-,TRBD1,CASSLGQGQGDEKLFF,TGTGCCAGCAGCTTGGGGCAGGGACAGGGAGATGAAAAACTGTTTTTT
TRBJ2-1,TRBV6-6,-,-,CASSYSHQEGNNEQFF,TGTGCCAGCAGTTACTCCCACCAAGAGGGAAACAATGAGCAGTTCTTC
TRBJ2-2,TRBV12-5,-,-,CASGLNTVPHRTGELFF,TGTGCTAGTGGTTTGAACACAGTTCCCCATAGAACCGGGGAGCTGTTTTTT
TRBJ1-4,TRBV28,-,TRBD1,CASSILDPGQGRATNEKLFF,TGTGCCAGCAGTATACTAGATCCGGGACAGGGGCGTGCAACTAATGAAAAACTGTTTTTT
TRBJ2-1,TRBV6-2/TRBV6-3,-,-,CASSYSDSPSYNEQFF,TGTGCCAGCAGTTACTCGGACAGCCCTTCCTACAATGAGCAGTTCTTC
TRBJ2-7,TRBV5-4,-,-,CASSLEVGRVAEQYF,TGTGCCAGCAGCTTGGAAGTGGGAAGGGTGGCCGAGCAGTACTTC
TRBJ1-2,TRBV2,-,-,CASSVGQGHGYTF,TGTGCCAGCAGTGTAGGGCAGGGGCATGGCTACACCTTC
TRBJ2-5,TRBV6-5,-,TRBD1,CASSSGTGGEETQYF,TGTGCCAGCTCGTCCGGGACAGGGGGGGAAGAGACCCAGTACTTC
TRBJ2-7,TRBV25-1,-,TRBD2,CASSGRGGPYEQYF,TGTGCCAGCAGTGGTCGGGGGGGACCTTACGAGCAGTACTTC
TRBJ1-5,TRBV30,-,-,CACGGGSNQPQHF,TGTGCCTGCGGAGGTGGGTCCAATCAGCCCCAGCATTTT
TRBJ2-7,TRBV28,-,TRBD2,CASSFVSGDYEQYF,TGTGCCAGCAGTTTCGTGAGCGGGGACTACGAGCAGTACTTC
TRBJ2-5,TRBV25-1,-,-,CASSEFGETQYF,TGTGCCAGCAGTGAATTCGGAGAGACCCAGTACTTC
TRBJ1-2,TRBV18,-,-,CASSPPIGAGYTF,TGTGCCAGCTCACCCCCTATAGGGGCTGGCTACACCTTC
TRBJ1-2,TRBV9,once,-,CASSAGPNYGYTF,TGTGCCAGCAGCGCCGGACCTAACTATGGCTACACCTTC
TRBJ2-7,TRBV29-1,few,-,CSVEFMGSYEQYF,TGCAGCGTTGAATTTATGGGGTCCTACGAGCAGTACTTC
TRBJ1-1,TRBV30,-,TRBD1,CASNPGGGARTEAFF,TGTGCCTCGAACCCAGGGGGTGGGGCCAGGACTGAAGCTTTCTTT
TRBJ1-1,TRBV5-1,-,-,CASSLEGMNTEAFF,TGCGCCAGCAGCTTGGAAGGGATGAACACTGAAGCTTTCTTT
TRBJ1-1,TRBV23-1,-,-,CASSQSIRSEAFF,TGCGCCAGCAGTCAATCGATACGGTCTGAAGCTTTCTTT
TRBJ1-2,TRBV6-5,-,-,CASSYGGVDYGYTF,TGTGCCAGCAGTTACGGGGGGGTGGACTATGGCTACACCTTC
TRBJ2-6,TRBV7-3,-,-,CASSPTGDSGANVLTF,TGTGCCAGCAGCCCGACAGGTGATTCTGGGGCCAACGTCCTGACTTTC
TRBJ1-2,TRBV5-8,-,-,CASSSGVNYGYTF,TGTGCCAGCAGCTCAGGGGTGAACTATGGCTACACCTTC
TRBJ2-7,TRBV7-9,-,TRBD2,CASSLVAGGPDGYEQYF,TGTGCCAGCAGCTTAGTAGCGGGAGGGCCCGACGGATACGAGCAGTACTTC
TRBJ1-5,TRBV7-2,-,-,CASSLGRSNQPQHF,TGTGCCAGCAGCTTGGGTCGAAGCAATCAGCCCCAGCATTTT
TRBJ2-5,TRBV11-2,-,TRBD2,CASSLEKPSGTRPSKETQYF,TGTGCCAGCAGCTTAGAGAAGCCTAGCGGTACCCGACCAAGCAAAGAGACCCAGTACTTC
TRBJ1-5,TRBV6-5,-,-,CASSPSAGTTQPQHF,TGTGCCAGCAGCCCAAGCGCTGGTACGACTCAGCCCCAGCATTTT
TRBJ2-1,TRBV9,-,TRBD1,CASSVESWTGSHNEQFF,TGTGCCAGCAGCGTAGAGAGCTGGACAGGGTCCCACAATGAGCAGTTCTTC
TRBJ2-3,TRBV11-2,-,-,CASSPSRGVGADTQYF,TGTGCCAGCAGCCCTTCCCGTGGGGTTGGGGCAGATACGCAGTATTTT